These 5 T cell receptor beta chains were sequenced from one sample in a study of T cell responses to AZD1222 COVID-19 vaccine. This table comes from immunoSEQ multiplex PCR, and its TCRdb copy is limited to in-frame clones, with some not included. The table records over 8,000 clones, around 89% of them present only once. The specimen comprised peripheral blood, sampled 28 days after the second AZD1222 dose. These receptors were taken from an adult who received the AZD1222 COVID-19 vaccine.

This chain connects TRBV2 to TRBJ2-7; TRBD2 is a possible D gene (7 bases). Between the trimmed V and J ends, which lost 3 bases and 4 bases, there was a span of 16 bases. CDR3 length: 15 residues. The germline CDR1 and CDR2 sequences are SNHLY and FYNNEI. The CDR3 region has the DNA TGTGCCAGCAGTGAGAGGTTGGGGGGGCCTTACGAGCAGTACTTC. It specifies CASSERLGGPYEQYF. Full variable domain (outside the CDR3, taken from reference TRBV2 and TRBJ2-7): EPEVTQTPSHQVTQMGQEVILRCVPISNHLYFYWYRQILGQKVEFLVSFYNNEISEKSEIFDDQFSVERPDGSNFTLKIRSTKLEDSAMYFCASSERLGGPYEQYFGPGTRLTVT.

The J gene is TRBJ2-7, the V gene TRBV7-2, with 7 bases fitting TRBD1. Germline V gene data show CDR1 as SGHTA and CDR2 as FQGNSA. After removal of 2 bases from V and 3 bases from J, the junction contained 4 bases not matched to a gene. The length of the CDR3 is 14 residues. For the CDR3, the DNA is TGTGCCAGCAGCTTACCGGGACAGTTCTACGAGCAGTACTTC. This codes for CASSLPGQFYEQYF.

The V call is TRBV2, the J call TRBJ2-5; either TRBD1 or TRBD2 may fit D (5 bases each). With 0 bases removed from V and 5 bases from J, the gap between germline ends came to 16 bases. This CDR3 has 16 residues. Germline V gives CDR1 SNHLY, CDR2 FYNNEI. Here the CDR3 reads CASSEALGGRRETQYF. Written as DNA, the CDR3 is TGTGCCAGCAGTGAAGCGCTTGGGGGAAGAAGGGAGACCCAGTACTTC.

In its sample, this clone was seen a few times. V usage is TRBV7-9 and J usage is TRBJ1-1; D gene ambiguous. Germline values: CDR1 SEHNR, CDR2 FQNEAQ (reference sequence). This CDR3 is built from 11 residues. The ends were cut back, 4 bases at V and 8 bases at J, with 8 bases in the middle. CDR3 sequence: CASSSPLEAFF. The CDR3 region has the DNA TGTGCCAGCAGCTCACCCCTAGAAGCTTTCTTT. Full variable domain (rest looked up from reference TRBV7-9 and TRBJ1-1): DTGVSQNPRHKITKRGQNVTFRCDPISEHNRLYWYRQTLGQGPEFLTYFQNEAQLEKSRLLSDRFSAERPKGSFSTLEIQRTEQGDSAMYLCASSSPLEAFFGQGTRLTVV.

The chain employs TRBV27 and TRBJ2-5; D not resolved. CDR1 is MNHEY, CDR2 SMNVEV, per germline (reference sequence). With 4 bases removed from V and 2 bases from J, the gap between germline ends came to 11 bases. The CDR3 runs to 14 residues. CDR3 sequence: CASSSLQEQETQYF. The DNA of the CDR3 is TGTGCCAGCAGTTCCCTCCAAGAGCAAGAGACCCAGTACTTC.